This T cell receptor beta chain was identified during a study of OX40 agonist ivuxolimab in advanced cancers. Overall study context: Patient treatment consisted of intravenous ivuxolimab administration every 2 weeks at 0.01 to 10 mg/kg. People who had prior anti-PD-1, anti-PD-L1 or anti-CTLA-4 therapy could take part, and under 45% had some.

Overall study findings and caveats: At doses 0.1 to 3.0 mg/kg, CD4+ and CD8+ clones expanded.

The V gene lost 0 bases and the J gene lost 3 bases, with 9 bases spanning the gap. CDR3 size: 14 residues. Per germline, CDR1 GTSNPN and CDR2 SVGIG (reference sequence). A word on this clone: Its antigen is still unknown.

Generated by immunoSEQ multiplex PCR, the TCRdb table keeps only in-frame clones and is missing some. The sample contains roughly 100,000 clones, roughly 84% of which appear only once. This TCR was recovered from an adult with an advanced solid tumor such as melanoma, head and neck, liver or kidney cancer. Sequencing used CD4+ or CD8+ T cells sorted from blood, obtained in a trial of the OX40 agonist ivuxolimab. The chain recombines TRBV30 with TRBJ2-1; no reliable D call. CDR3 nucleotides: TGTGCCTGGAGTGTAAACCCGGACTACAATGAGCAGTTCTTC. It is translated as CAWSVNPDYNEQFF.